The rows below give T cell receptor beta chains drawn from one sample of a study of T cell repertoires in cytomegalovirus infection. Their specific antigens are unknown. MiXCR, applied by TCRdb to the reads, yields one record per CDR3 protein. The table records roughly 78,000 distinct CDR3 sequences, approximately 40% of them present only once. This specimen consisted of CD8+ T cells from cultured PBMCs, obtained from culture after CMV antigen stimulation. The receptors were gathered from a human donor in good health (CMV status not recorded). Some clones in this sample may be carry-over from other donors' samples. Each CDR3 is given with its conserved first and last residue. The D gene is left open where the match is weak. Some rows have no size entry. The others give once, few or many, or a class for an expanded clone.

j_call d_call clone_size v_call cdr3_nt cdr3_aa
TRBJ1-1 . . TRBV7-9 TGTGCCAGCAGCTTAGGTAGGGGCGCTGAAGCTTTCTTT CASSLGRGAEAFF
TRBJ2-2 TRBD1 few TRBV6-1 TGTGCCAGCAAAACAGGGGTTTGGAACACCGGGGAGCTGTTTTTT CASKTGVWNTGELFF
TRBJ1-1 . few TRBV6-8 TGTGCCAGCATTTCCCGAAGCGCACCCGAAGCTTTCTTT CASISRSAPEAFF
TRBJ2-6 . few TRBV6-1 TGTGCCAGCAGTGAAGTGTACAGGGATGTTCCTGGGGCCAACGTCCTGACTTTC CASSEVYRDVPGANVLTF
TRBJ2-6 . . TRBV19 TGTGCCAGTAGGCAGGAGAACACTGGGGCCAACGTCCTGACTTTC CASRQENTGANVLTF
TRBJ1-1 . . TRBV28 TGTGCCAGCAGTTTATGGACGGAAGGTTCCACTGAAGCTTTCTTT CASSLWTEGSTEAFF
TRBJ2-7 TRBD2 . TRBV11-2 TGTGCCAGCAGCTCAGAAGCGGGGGGATCCTACGAGCAGTACTTC CASSSEAGGSYEQYF
TRBJ2-1 . few TRBV7-3 TGTGCCAGCAGCCCCCCCGGACAGACCAACAATGAGCAGTTCTTC CASSPPGQTNNEQFF
TRBJ2-7 TRBD1 . TRBV2 TGTGCCAGCAGTGAATCGACAGGGGGCTTATACGAGCAGTACTTC CASSESTGGLYEQYF
TRBJ2-3 . few TRBV7-9 TGTGCCAGCAGCTTAGTTAGTGGGACTAGCACAGATACGCAGTATTTT CASSLVSGTSTDTQYF
TRBJ1-5 . . TRBV19 TGTGCCAGTGGGGCGGTGGGCGGTAATCAGCCCCAGCATTTT CASGAVGGNQPQHF
TRBJ2-3 . . TRBV7-8 TGTGCCAGCAGCTTAACAGGGGGGGCAGATACGCAGTATTTT CASSLTGGADTQYF
TRBJ2-7 . . TRBV2 TGTGCCAGCACTGACGGGAGTTACGAGCAGTACTTC CASTDGSYEQYF
TRBJ2-7 . few TRBV4-1 TGCGCCAGCAGCCAAGCGGCGATGTCGGGGGCTTACGAGCAGTACTTC CASSQAAMSGAYEQYF
TRBJ1-1 . few TRBV12-3/TRBV12-4 TGTGCCAGCAGTTTAGGCCGCGGCCCGGAAGCTTTCTTT CASSLGRGPEAFF
TRBJ2-1 . . TRBV6-1 TGTGCCAGCAGTGAAGTCAGCCAATTGGCCTACCCCAATGAGCAGTTCTTC CASSEVSQLAYPNEQFF
TRBJ2-2 TRBD1 few TRBV7-8 TGTGCCAGCAGCTTACAGGACAGGGGGCAGTTCGGGGAGCTGTTTTTT CASSLQDRGQFGELFF
TRBJ2-3 . many TRBV7-9 TGTGCCAGCAGCCCAAGGGGGTCCACCACAGATACGCAGTATTTT CASSPRGSTTDTQYF
TRBJ2-1 . . TRBV10-2 TGCGCCAGCAGCGGGGACTACAATGAGCAGTTCTTC CASSGDYNEQFF
TRBJ2-1 . . TRBV7-3 TGTGCCAGCAGCTTAGCCAGCTACAATGAGCAGTTCTTC CASSLASYNEQFF
TRBJ2-7 TRBD1 . TRBV11-2 TGTGCCAGCAGCTCCGGGACAGGGTGGTACGAGCAGTACTTC CASSSGTGWYEQYF
TRBJ1-1 . few TRBV6-1 TGTGCCAGCATCGATCCCCCCAGGACAGCTTCCTTCCGAAACACTGAAGCTTTCTTT CASIDPPRTASFRNTEAFF